Given below is one T cell receptor beta chain in context. The V and J ends lost 0 bases and 6 bases respectively, with 11 bases between them. CDR3 size: 14 residues. The germline gives CDR1 SEHNR, CDR2 FQNEAQ (reference sequence). Only in-frame clones appear in the TCRdb table, and some are missing; sequencing was by immunoSEQ multiplex PCR. This table has roughly 12,000 clones, approximately 90% appearing once. The data were obtained in a study of lymphopenia after photon versus proton radiotherapy. The sequence came from a man aged 55 to 70 with pancreatic cancer. The chain joins TRBV7-9 to TRBJ1-2, with D perhaps matching TRBD1 (6 bases). The source material was peripheral blood, sampled from a patient treated with photon-based radiotherapy. CDR3 region: CASSLASGADGYTF. Written as DNA, the CDR3 is TGTGCCAGCAGCTTAGCGTCGGGGGCTGATGGCTACACCTTC. Complete variable domain (other parts from reference TRBV7-9 and TRBJ1-2): DTGVSQNPRHKITKRGQNVTFRCDPISEHNRLYWYRQTLGQGPEFLTYFQNEAQLEKSRLLSDRFSAERPKGSFSTLEIQRTEQGDSAMYLCASSLASGADGYTFGSGTRLTVV.